This entry lists 28 T cell receptor beta chains sequenced from one sample in a study of shared clonotypes between healthy human individuals. The data were produced by immunoSEQ multiplex PCR, yet TCRdb's version contains in-frame clones alone and is incomplete. The sample lists around 2.1 million clones, approximately 96% occurring once. The sequenced material came from naive CD4+ T cells sorted from blood. Subset: CD45RA+ positively selected. The receptors were gathered from a man in his late teens or twenties in good health.

About this clone: Other DNA sequences from this sample encode an identical CDR3 as well. The chain is built from TRBV19 and TRBJ1-2; a possible D gene is TRBD1 (5 bases). CDR1 and CDR2 (germline): LNHDA, SQIVND (reference sequence). The CDR3 covers 12 residues. V was shortened by 3 bases and J by 7 bases, with 9 bases between the two germline ends. CDR3 bases: TGTGCCAGTAGTATCGCTGGGGGTGGCTACACCTTC. Translated, it gives CASSIAGGGYTF.

CDR3 sequence: CASSPPQGGFGNTIYF. The CDR3 DNA reads TGTGCCAGCTCACCACCCCAGGGAGGATTCGGAAACACCATATATTTT. The rearrangement uses TRBV18 and TRBJ1-3, with D tentatively TRBD1 (5 bases). The V and J ends lost 0 bases and 4 bases respectively, with 13 bases between them. Germline V gene sequence: CDR1 KGHSH, CDR2 LQKENI. The CDR3 has 16 residues.

The J gene is TRBJ2-5, the V gene TRBV5-6; 7 bases align to TRBD2. Germline V gene lookup returns CDR1 SGHDT and CDR2 YYEEEE. The CDR3 loop spans 13 amino acids. J lost 1 base, V lost 4 bases, and 1 base had no gene match. The CDR3, as DNA: TGTGCCAGCAGCAGCGGGGCCCAAGAGACCCAGTACTTC. Translating gives CASSSGAQETQYF.

The sample holds one count of this clone. The chain employs TRBV5-1 and TRBJ2-2, with a weak D call TRBD1 (6 bases). Trimming took 7 bases from V and 1 from J, leaving 14 bases between them. The V gene's germline CDR1 is SGHRS and CDR2 YFSETQ. The CDR3 is 15 residues long. The CDR3 reads CASSTGSQNTGELFF. As DNA, the CDR3 is TGCGCCAGCTCGACAGGCTCGCAGAACACCGGGGAGCTGTTTTTT. The full variable domain, completed using reference TRBV5-1 and TRBJ2-2, is KAGVTQTPRYLIKTRGQQVTLSCSPISGHRSVSWYQQTPGQGLQFLFEYFSETQRNKGNFPGRFSGRQFSNSRSEMNVSTLELGDSALYLCASSTGSQNTGELFFGEGSRLTVL.

V gene TRBV6-1 combines with J gene TRBJ1-1; unclear D gene. The germline CDR1 and CDR2 sequences are MNHNS and SASEGT. CDR3 size: 13 residues. The V end lost 8 bases, the J end lost 1 base, and 11 bases lay between the germline ends. CDR3 sequence: CASRNPQNTEAFF. Written as DNA, the CDR3 is TGTGCCAGCCGGAACCCCCAGAACACTGAAGCTTTCTTT.

In its sample, this clone was seen once. The J gene is TRBJ2-1, the V gene TRBV19; 12 nucleotides align to TRBD2. Germline V gives CDR1 LNHDA, CDR2 SQIVND (reference sequence). V shed 9 bases and J 1 base; nucleotides not matched to a gene: 10. This CDR3 comprises 17 residues. The CDR3 nucleotides are TGTGCCAGCCGGACTAGCGGGATGACGACTTCCTACAATGAGCAGTTCTTC. Its protein product is CASRTSGMTTSYNEQFF. The entire variable domain, with the rest obtained from reference TRBV19 and TRBJ2-1, is as follows: DGGITQSPKYLFRKEGQNVTLSCEQNLNHDAMYWYRQDPGQGLRLIYYSQIVNDFQKGDIAEGYSVSREKKESFPLTVTSAQKNPTAFYLCASRTSGMTTSYNEQFFGPGTRLTVL.

The V gene is TRBV2, the J gene TRBJ2-7, with 10 nucleotides matching TRBD1. In germline, CDR1 is SNHLY, CDR2 FYNNEI. The trim removed 7 bases at V and 2 bases at J, leaving 8 bases unmatched. The CDR3 is made up of 15 amino acids. The CDR3 coding sequence is TGTGCCAGCATCAAATCCGGGACAGGGGCCTACGAGCAGTACTTC. Protein product: CASIKSGTGAYEQYF.

The rearrangement joins TRBV7-9 to TRBJ1-1, with D possibly matching TRBD1 (5 bases). The CDR3 length is 14 residues. Trimming cost V 1 base and J 3 bases, with 9 bases left between them. Germline V gives CDR1 SEHNR, CDR2 FQNEAQ (reference sequence). Here the CDR3 DNA reads TGTGCCAGCAGCTTAGGGGCGGGGCACACTGAAGCTTTCTTT. As protein: CASSLGAGHTEAFF. Full variable domain (remainder filled in from reference TRBV7-9 and TRBJ1-1): DTGVSQNPRHKITKRGQNVTFRCDPISEHNRLYWYRQTLGQGPEFLTYFQNEAQLEKSRLLSDRFSAERPKGSFSTLEIQRTEQGDSAMYLCASSLGAGHTEAFFGQGTRLTVV.

Comments on this clone: This same CDR3 is encoded by further DNA sequences in the sample. The chain has TRBV30 and TRBJ1-4, with 7 positions matching TRBD1. This CDR3 comprises 13 residues. V dropped 5 bases and J dropped 5; count of bases not matched to a gene: 5. CDR1 is GTSNPN, CDR2 SVGIG, per germline (reference sequence). The CDR3 DNA reads TGTGCCTGGGGACAGGCCATAAATGAAAAACTGTTTTTT. It translates to CAWGQAINEKLFF.

The chain uses TRBV11-2 and TRBJ2-1, with 14 bases fitting TRBD2. J was trimmed by 4 bases and V by 4 bases; bases with no gene match: 6. The CDR3 consists of 17 residues. Germline CDR1 and CDR2: SGHAT and FQNNGV. The DNA of the CDR3 is TGTGCCAGCAGCTGGACTAGCGGGGGGCCGCCTTACAATGAGCAGTTCTTC. Residues: CASSWTSGGPPYNEQFF.

In this sample, this clone turned up a few times. The chain employs TRBV7-3 and TRBJ1-1, with D perhaps matching TRBD1 (6 bases). Germline V lookup: CDR1 SGHTA, CDR2 FQGTGA. The germline V and J ends were trimmed by 5 bases and 1 base, with 11 bases remaining between them. The CDR3 totals 14 residues. CDR3 residues: CASSKTGGNTEAFF. The CDR3 DNA reads as TGTGCCAGCAGCAAGACAGGTGGGAACACTGAAGCTTTCTTT.

The rearrangement uses TRBV4-1 and TRBJ2-7, with 9 bases identical to TRBD2. With 3 bases clipped from V and 4 bases from J, the junction kept 10 bases outside the gene matches. The CDR3 covers 16 residues. Germline-derived CDR1 and CDR2 are MGHRA and YSYEKL. In DNA, the CDR3 is TGCGCCAGCAGCCAGGACGCAGCGGGAGGTTTGTACGAGCAGTACTTC. Amino acids: CASSQDAAGGLYEQYF.

This chain links TRBV11-1 with TRBJ1-2; D possibly corresponds to TRBD1 (6 bases). The CDR3 extends over 13 amino acids. The V gene lost 6 bases and the J gene lost 6 bases, with 14 bases spanning the gap. Germline V gene lookup returns CDR1 SGHAT and CDR2 FQDESV (reference sequence). The CDR3 loop reads CASREQGDHGYTF. CDR3 coding DNA: TGTGCCAGCAGGGAACAGGGAGACCATGGCTACACCTTC. Combining the CDR3 with reference TRBV11-1 and TRBJ1-2 gives the whole variable domain EAEVAQSPRYKITEKSQAVAFWCDPISGHATLYWYRQILGQGPELLVQFQDESVVDDSQLPKDRFSAERLKGVDSTLKIQPAELGDSAMYLCASREQGDHGYTFGSGTRLTVV.

V gene TRBV28 combines with J gene TRBJ1-5; D is unresolved. The V gene lost 7 bases and the J gene lost 9 bases, with 10 bases spanning the gap. The CDR3 consists of 11 residues. From germline, CDR1 is MDHEN and CDR2 SYDVKM. CDR3 protein: CASNAWGPQHF. The DNA of the CDR3 is TGTGCCAGCAACGCCTGGGGGCCCCAGCATTTT.

The J gene is TRBJ2-1, the V gene TRBV29-1; possibly TRBD1 or TRBD2 for D (6 bases each). CDR3 length: 16 amino acids. V lost 3 bases, J lost 6 bases, and 21 bases lay in between. Germline lookup yields CDR1 SQVTM and CDR2 ANQGSEA. CDR3 DNA sequence: TGCAGCGTTGATGAGAGATTGGGGGGCCCTCTCAATGAGCAGTTCTTC. Translated, it gives CSVDERLGGPLNEQFF.

V and J are TRBV5-1 and TRBJ2-2; TRBD1 is a possible D gene (6 bases). Trimming took off 4 bases at V and 2 bases at J, with 12 bases between the two ends. The CDR3 is 15 amino acids. Germline loops: CDR1 SGHRS, CDR2 YFSETQ. CDR3 DNA: TGCGCCAGCAGCCAGGGGTTAGTAAACACCGGGGAGCTGTTTTTT. Translating it yields CASSQGLVNTGELFF.

V is TRBV21-1 and J is TRBJ1-4. TRBV21-1 is tagged as a pseudogene. This CDR3 spans 16 amino acids. CDR3 in amino acids: CASSKVKVREDEKLFF. DNA for the CDR3: TGTGCCAGCAGCAAAGTGAAGGTGCGGGAAGATGAAAAACTGTTTTTT.

This clone was found once. Different DNA sequences within this sample yield the same CDR3. The chain's CDR3 is CAWSVGHTDTQYF. As DNA, the CDR3 is TGTGCCTGGAGCGTGGGGCACACAGATACGCAGTATTTT. This chain links TRBV30 with TRBJ2-3, with TRBD1 as a possible D gene (5 bases). Trimming stripped 3 bases from V and 2 bases from J, with 9 bases between. CDR1 and CDR2 (germline): GTSNPN, SVGIG (reference sequence). The CDR3 totals 13 residues.

The genes are TRBV27 and TRBJ2-3; D is ambiguous. The germline CDR1 and CDR2 sequences are MNHEY and SMNVEV (reference sequence). This CDR3 is 13 amino acids long. The V end lost 3 bases, the J end lost 4 bases, and 8 bases lay between the germline ends. The CDR3 DNA sequence: TGTGCCAGCAGTTTCCCCTCGTCAGATACGCAGTATTTT. It encodes CASSFPSSDTQYF.

The chain couples TRBV7-2 to TRBJ2-7, with D perhaps assigned TRBD1 or TRBD2 (6 bases each). CDR1 SGHTA and CDR2 FQGNSA come from the germline V gene. This CDR3 spans 13 amino acids. Trimming removed 10 bases at V and 2 bases at J, with 15 bases between. Here the CDR3 reads CATSGGGTYEQYF. CDR3 bases: TGTGCCACTTCCGGGGGCGGAACCTACGAGCAGTACTTC.

The chain has TRBV5-1 and TRBJ2-1; possible D gene TRBD2, 6 bases. The CDR3 loop spans 14 amino acids. Trimming took off 1 base at V and 2 bases at J, with 7 bases between the two ends. Germline CDR1 reads SGHRS; CDR2 reads YFSETQ. DNA of the CDR3: TGCGCCAGCAGCTTGCCTAGCGCCTACAATGAGCAGTTCTTC. Translating it yields CASSLPSAYNEQFF.

The rearrangement links TRBV6-5 to TRBJ2-7; weak D call: TRBD2 (6 bases). This CDR3 has 15 amino acids. With 6 bases removed from V and 1 base from J, the gap between germline ends came to 16 bases. The V gene's germline CDR1 is MNHEY and CDR2 SVGAGI. CDR3 DNA sequence: TGTGCCAGCAGCACTAAGGCGGGGTCTTCCTACGAGCAGTACTTC. This sequence encodes CASSTKAGSSYEQYF.

A remark on this clone: This sample includes further DNA sequences coding for the same CDR3. The chain couples TRBV11-3 to TRBJ2-3; D unresolved. Germline V CDR1 and CDR2: SGHNT, YENEEA. This CDR3 comprises 12 residues. Deletions cut 5 bases from V and 3 bases from J, with 6 bases between. The DNA for the CDR3 is TGTGCCAGCAGCCCCGGGACAGATACGCAGTATTTT. It codes for CASSPGTDTQYF. The full variable domain, its missing parts supplied by reference TRBV11-3 and TRBJ2-3, is EAGVVQSPRYKIIEKKQPVAFWCNPISGHNTLYWYLQNLGQGPELLIRYENEEAVDDSQLPKDRFSAERLKGVDSTLKIQPAELGDSAVYLCASSPGTDTQYFGPGTRLTVL.

The chain has TRBV4-1 and TRBJ2-1; 12 bases fit TRBD1. CDR1 is MGHRA, CDR2 YSYEKL, per germline. The CDR3 is made up of 15 amino acids. Trimming cost V 4 bases and J 8 bases; bases outside gene matches: 6. This CDR3 is CASSRDRGLIDEQFF. The CDR3 nucleotides are TGCGCCAGCAGCCGGGACAGGGGGCTGATCGATGAGCAGTTCTTC.

The chain combines TRBV9 with TRBJ1-2; tentative D call: TRBD1 (6 bases). Germline assignment: CDR1 SGDLS and CDR2 YYNGEE. This CDR3 is built from 14 residues. Trimming left V 4 bases short and J 2 bases short, with 12 bases between. Here the CDR3 reads CASSPTGSNYGYTF. CDR3 DNA: TGTGCCAGCAGCCCGACAGGAAGCAACTATGGCTACACCTTC.

The rearrangement links TRBV2 to TRBJ2-7; D is unclear. The V end lost 8 bases, the J end lost 0 bases, and 14 bases lay between the germline ends. Per germline, CDR1 SNHLY and CDR2 FYNNEI. The CDR3 loop spans 14 amino acids. The CDR3 bases are TGTGCCAGCGCGGTGAGCAGAAACTCCTACGAGCAGTACTTC. This translates into CASAVSRNSYEQYF.

The CDR3 here is CASSGQGGNTEAFF. For the CDR3, the DNA is TGTGCCAGCAGCGGACAGGGGGGGAACACTGAAGCTTTCTTT. The J gene is TRBJ1-1, the V gene TRBV28; 10 bases align to TRBD1. The CDR3 is made up of 14 amino acids. CDR1 and CDR2 (germline): MDHEN, SYDVKM. With V trimmed by 6 bases and J by 1 base, 2 bases remained unmatched.

The chain is built from TRBV12-5 and TRBJ2-3; TRBD1 matches 8 bases. The germline gives CDR1 LGHNT, CDR2 FRNRAP. This CDR3 region has 16 residues. Losses at the gene ends were 1 base for V and 2 bases for J; bases not matched to a gene: 5. The CDR3 nucleotides read TGTGCTAGTGGTTTGGGACAGGGGATTTCCACAGATACGCAGTATTTT. Protein product: CASGLGQGISTDTQYF. Complete variable domain (other parts from reference TRBV12-5 and TRBJ2-3): DARVTQTPRHKVTEMGQEVTMRCQPILGHNTVFWYRQTMMQGLELLAYFRNRAPLDDSGMPKDRFSAEMPDATLATLKIQPSEPRDSAVYFCASGLGQGISTDTQYFGPGTRLTVL.